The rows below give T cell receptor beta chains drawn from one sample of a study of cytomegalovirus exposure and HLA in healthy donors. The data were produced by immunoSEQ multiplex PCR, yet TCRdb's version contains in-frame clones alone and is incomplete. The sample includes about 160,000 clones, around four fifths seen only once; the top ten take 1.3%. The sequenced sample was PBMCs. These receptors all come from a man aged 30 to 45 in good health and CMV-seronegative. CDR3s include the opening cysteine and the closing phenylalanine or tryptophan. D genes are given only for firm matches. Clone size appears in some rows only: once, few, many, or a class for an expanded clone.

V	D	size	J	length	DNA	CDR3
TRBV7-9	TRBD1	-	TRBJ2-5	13	TGTGCCAGCAGCTCAGGGACAGGGGAGACCCAGTACTTC	CASSSGTGETQYF
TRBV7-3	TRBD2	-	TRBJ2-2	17	TGTGCCAGCAGCTTAACCGGTAGCGGGAGTCTCACCGGGGAGCTGTTTTTT	CASSLTGSGSLTGELFF
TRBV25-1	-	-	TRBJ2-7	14	TGTGCCAGCAGTGAAACCGGGACAACCTACGAGCAGTACTTC	CASSETGTTYEQYF
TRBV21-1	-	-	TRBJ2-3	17	TGTGCCAGCAGCAAAGCGCTCACGGGAGGAGGCACAGATACGCAGTATTTT	CASSKALTGGGTDTQYF
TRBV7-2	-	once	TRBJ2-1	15	TGTGCCAGCAGCCCCGGGATCGTGAAGTACAATGAGCAGTTCTTC	CASSPGIVKYNEQFF
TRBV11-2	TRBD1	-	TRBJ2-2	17	TGTGCCAGCAGCTTCGGGACAGGCTTCGGGTACACCGGGGAGCTGTTTTTT	CASSFGTGFGYTGELFF
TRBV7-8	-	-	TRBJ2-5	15	TGTGCCAGCAGCTTAGCGGGCGCCGTGTGGGAGACCCAGTACTTC	CASSLAGAVWETQYF
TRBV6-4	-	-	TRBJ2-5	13	TGTGCCAGCAGTCGAGAAGTCCAAGAGACCCAGTACTTC	CASSREVQETQYF
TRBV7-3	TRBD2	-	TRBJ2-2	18	TGTGCCAGCAGCTCCCAGGGTAGCGGGCCTCTGAACACCGGGGAGCTGTTTTTT	CASSSQGSGPLNTGELFF
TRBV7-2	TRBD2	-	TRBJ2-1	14	TGTGCCAGCAGCCCGGGACTAGCGAACAATGAGCAGTTCTTC	CASSPGLANNEQFF
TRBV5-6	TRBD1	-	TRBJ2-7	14	TGTGCCAGCAGCCCCCGGGACAGGGCCCACGAGCAGTACTTC	CASSPRDRAHEQYF
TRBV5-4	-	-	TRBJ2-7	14	TGTGCCAGCAGCTTGGTTACAGCCACCTACGAGCAGTACTTC	CASSLVTATYEQYF
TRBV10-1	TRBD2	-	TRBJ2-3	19	TGCGCCAGCAGTGACCCCGGGCCTAGCGGGGGACTTAGCACAGATACGCAGTATTTT	CASSDPGPSGGLSTDTQYF
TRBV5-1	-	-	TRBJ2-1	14	TGCGCCAGCAGCTTGACAGGTTCCTACAATGAGCAGTTCTTC	CASSLTGSYNEQFF
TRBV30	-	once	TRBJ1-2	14	TGTGCCTGGAGGGTGGAGGGGCTCATCTATGGCTACACCTTC	CAWRVEGLIYGYTF
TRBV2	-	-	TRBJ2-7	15	TGTGCCAGCAGGATGACCCGGGACACAACCTACGAGCAGTACTTC	CASRMTRDTTYEQYF
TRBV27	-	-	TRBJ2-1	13	TGTGCCAGCAGTTTAGGAACTAACAATGAGCAGTTCTTC	CASSLGTNNEQFF
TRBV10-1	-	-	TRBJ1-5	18	TGCGCCAGCAGTGAGTCCGAGGGACACGGGTCTTCCAATCAGCCCCAGCATTTT	CASSESEGHGSSNQPQHF
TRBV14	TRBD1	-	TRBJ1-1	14	TGTGCCAGCAGCCAACACTCACAGGGGTTGGAAGCTTTCTTT	CASSQHSQGLEAFF
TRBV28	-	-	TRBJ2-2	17	TGTGCCAGCAGTTTAGGGCTTTTCGGGGGGAACACCGGGGAGCTGTTTTTT	CASSLGLFGGNTGELFF
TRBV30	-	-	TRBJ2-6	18	TGTGCCTGGAGGGACCGGGAATCTTTTGTCTCTGGGGCCAACGTCCTGACTTTC	CAWRDRESFVSGANVLTF
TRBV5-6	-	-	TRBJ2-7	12	TGTGCCAGCAGCTCGGCTAGAGGCGAGCAGTACTTC	CASSSARGEQYF
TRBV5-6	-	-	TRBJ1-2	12	TGTGCCAGCAGCTTGGCGAGGGATGGCTACACCTTC	CASSLARDGYTF
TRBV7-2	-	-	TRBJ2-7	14	TGTGCCAGCAGCTACACGACTAGCTCCTACGAGCAGTACTTC	CASSYTTSSYEQYF
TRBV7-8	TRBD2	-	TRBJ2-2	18	TGTGCCAGCAATCTGGGTAGCGGGGGCCGTCGCGGCACCGGGGAGCTGTTTTTT	CASNLGSGGRRGTGELFF
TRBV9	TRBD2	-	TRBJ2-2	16	TGTGCCAGCAGCGTTGGGACTAGCGGAAACACCGGGGAGCTGTTTTTT	CASSVGTSGNTGELFF
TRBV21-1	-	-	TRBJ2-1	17	TGTGCCAGCAGCACCCGGACAGGGCACGTAGTTGTCAATGAGCAGTTCTTC	CASSTRTGHVVVNEQFF
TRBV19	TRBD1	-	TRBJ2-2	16	TGTGCCAGTAGTTCCCGGACAGGGAAAGACACCGGGGAGCTGTTTTTT	CASSSRTGKDTGELFF
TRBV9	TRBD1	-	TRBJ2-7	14	TGTGCCAGCAGCGTTTCGACAGGGCAGGGCGAGCAGTACTTC	CASSVSTGQGEQYF
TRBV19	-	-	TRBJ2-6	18	TGTGCCAGTACCCCCTCCGACATATCGAGCTCTGGGGCCAACGTCCTGACTTTC	CASTPSDISSSGANVLTF
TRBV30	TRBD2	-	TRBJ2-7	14	TGTGCCTGGAGTGTACGCGGGAGGGCGCTCGAGCAGTACTTC	CAWSVRGRALEQYF
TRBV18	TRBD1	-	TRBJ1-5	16	TGTGCCAGCTCACCATCCGGGACAGGGGAAGGTCAGCCCCAGCATTTT	CASSPSGTGEGQPQHF
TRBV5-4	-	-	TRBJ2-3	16	TGTGCCAGCGGATTAGGTGGGGGCTTACAGGTAGATACGCAGTATTTT	CASGLGGGLQVDTQYF
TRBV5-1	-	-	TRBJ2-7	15	TGCGCCAGCTCTCCGGACAGAACTATCTCCTACGAGCAGTACTTC	CASSPDRTISYEQYF
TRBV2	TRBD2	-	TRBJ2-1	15	TGTGCCAGCAGCGAACCTCTTAGCGGGCACAATGAGCAGTTCTTC	CASSEPLSGHNEQFF
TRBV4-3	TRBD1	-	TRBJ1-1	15	TGCGCCAGCAGCCCTCGGACAGGGAAGAACACTGAAGCTTTCTTT	CASSPRTGKNTEAFF
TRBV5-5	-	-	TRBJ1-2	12	TGTGCCAGCACCCCACAGGAGGGTGGCTACACCTTC	CASTPQEGGYTF
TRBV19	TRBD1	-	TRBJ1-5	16	TGTGCCAGTAGTATAGGGCAGGGGGTCAGGGATCAGCCCCAGCATTTT	CASSIGQGVRDQPQHF
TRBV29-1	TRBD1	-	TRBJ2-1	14	TGCAGCGTTGAGGCCGGGACAGGGGGGAATGAGCAGTTCTTC	CSVEAGTGGNEQFF
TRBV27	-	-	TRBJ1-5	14	TGTGCCAGCAGACGCGGACAGAACAATCAGCCCCAGCATTTT	CASRRGQNNQPQHF
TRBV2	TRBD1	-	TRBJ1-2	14	TGTGCCAGCAGTCCGACAGGGTCCTTGTATGGCTACACCTTC	CASSPTGSLYGYTF
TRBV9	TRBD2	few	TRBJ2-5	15	TGTGCCAGCAGCGCTACCTCTAGCGGGAGGAAGACCCAGTACTTC	CASSATSSGRKTQYF
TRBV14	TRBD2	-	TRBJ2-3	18	TGTGCCAGCAGCCGTCGACTGGCTAGCGGGGTTAGCACAGATACGCAGTATTTT	CASSRRLASGVSTDTQYF
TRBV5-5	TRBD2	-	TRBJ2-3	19	TGTGCCAGCAGCTTGGCCCCGCCCGGACTAGCGGGGAGCACAGATACGCAGTATTTT	CASSLAPPGLAGSTDTQYF
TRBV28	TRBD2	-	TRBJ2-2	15	TGTGCCACATCTAGCGGGGGGGCTGACACCGGGGAGCTGTTTTTT	CATSSGGADTGELFF
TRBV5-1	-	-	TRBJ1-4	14	TGCGCCAGCAGTTTGACAGCAACTAATGAAAAACTGTTTTTT	CASSLTATNEKLFF
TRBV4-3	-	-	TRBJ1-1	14	TGCGCCAGCAGCCAAGCAGGGGCATACACTGAAGCTTTCTTT	CASSQAGAYTEAFF
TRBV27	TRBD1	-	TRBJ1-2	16	TGTGCCAGCAGTTTATCAGGGACAGGGGGTCTCTATGGCTACACCTTC	CASSLSGTGGLYGYTF
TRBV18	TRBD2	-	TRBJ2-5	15	TGTGCCAGCTCAACGGGACTAAGCTACCAAGAGACCCAGTACTTC	CASSTGLSYQETQYF
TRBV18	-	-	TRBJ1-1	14	TGTGCCAGCTCACCTACAGGCAGCTACGATGAAGCTTTCTTT	CASSPTGSYDEAFF
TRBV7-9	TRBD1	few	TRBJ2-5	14	TGTGCCAGCAGCTCGACAGGGCTCCAAGAGACCCAGTACTTC	CASSSTGLQETQYF
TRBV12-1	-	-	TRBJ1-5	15	TGTGCCAGCAGCTTTCGACAGGCGATCAATCAGCCCCAGCATTTT	CASSFRQAINQPQHF
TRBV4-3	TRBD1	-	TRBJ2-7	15	TGCGCCAGCAGCCAGTTAGGACAGGGGGGCCACGAGCAGTACTTC	CASSQLGQGGHEQYF
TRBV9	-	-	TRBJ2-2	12	TGTGCCAGCAGCGTAGCAACCGGGGAGCTGTTTTTT	CASSVATGELFF
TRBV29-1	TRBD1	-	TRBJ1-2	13	TGCAGCGTTTGGGACAGCCGGAACTATGGCTACACCTTC	CSVWDSRNYGYTF